This T cell receptor (beta chain) was observed in a study of blood T cell repertoires in COVID-19. Study-wide context: COVID-19 samples, acute and convalescent, were from the United States, Italy and Spain.

The V gene's germline CDR1 is MNHEY and CDR2 SMNVEV (reference sequence). Trimming pared 4 bases from V and 3 bases from J, leaving 14 bases between. The CDR3 sequence is 15 residues long. Measured with immunoSEQ multiplex PCR; TCRdb has only the in-frame clones, and not every one. The sample comprises some 190,000 clones, approximately 91% of which are singletons, and around 1.6% rests with the top ten. The V gene is TRBV27, the J gene TRBJ2-3, with D possibly TRBD1 on 5 matching bases. Input material: peripheral blood. The sequence was collected from a man aged 18 to 29 with active or convalescent COVID-19. The CDR3 DNA follows: TGTGCCAGCAGTTCAACGATGCAGGGTACAGATACGCAGTATTTT. Amino acids: CASSSTMQGTDTQYF.